Presented here are 8 T cell receptor beta chains from one specimen sequenced in a study of OX40 agonist ivuxolimab in advanced cancers. Only in-frame clones appear in the TCRdb table, and some are missing; sequencing was by immunoSEQ multiplex PCR. The sample yields about 26,000 clones, more than 80% seen once. Material: CD4+ or CD8+ T cells sorted from blood, obtained in a trial of the OX40 agonist ivuxolimab. Every receptor here comes from an adult with an advanced solid tumor such as melanoma, head and neck, liver or kidney cancer.

The genes are TRBV19 and TRBJ1-1; TRBD1 is a possible D gene (6 bases). The CDR3 has 12 residues. V lost 3 bases, J lost 8 bases, and 10 bases lay in between. The germline V gene has CDR1 LNHDA and CDR2 SQIVND (reference sequence). CDR3: CASSMNTGEAFF. The CDR3 DNA is TGTGCCAGTAGTATGAATACAGGGGAAGCTTTCTTT.

V gene TRBV29-1 combines with J gene TRBJ1-1; possibly TRBD1 for D (6 bases). The CDR3 length is 12 residues. Trimming cost V 2 bases and J 6 bases, with 10 bases left between them. Germline CDR1 SQVTM, CDR2 ANQGSEA. In nucleotides, the CDR3 is TGCAGCGTTGAACAGGGGATCCCTGAAGCTTTCTTT. Protein product: CSVEQGIPEAFF. The complete variable domain, with remaining parts taken from reference TRBV29-1 and TRBJ1-1, reads SAVISQKPSRDICQRGTSLTIQCQVDSQVTMMFWYRQQPGQSLTLIATANQGSEATYESGFVIDKFPISRPNLTFSTLTVSNMSPEDSSIYLCSVEQGIPEAFFGQGTRLTVV.

The V and J genes are TRBV2 and TRBJ2-2; the D is unclear. The germline V gene has CDR1 SNHLY and CDR2 FYNNEI. The CDR3 contains 12 residues. V lost 6 bases to trimming and J lost 5 bases, with 7 bases between them. Written as DNA, the CDR3 is TGTGCCAGCAGGTCGGGTACCGGGGAGCTGTTTTTT. Translated, it gives CASRSGTGELFF.

V and J are TRBV7-9 and TRBJ2-7; possibly TRBD1 for D (6 bases). CDR1 is SEHNR, CDR2 FQNEAQ, per germline (reference sequence). V was pared by 5 bases and J by 3 bases, with 11 bases between. The CDR3 runs 13 residues. In DNA, the CDR3 is TGTGCCAGCAGCAGACGGGACAACTACGAGCAGTACTTC. Amino acid sequence: CASSRRDNYEQYF. The complete variable domain, with remaining parts taken from reference TRBV7-9 and TRBJ2-7, reads DTGVSQNPRHKITKRGQNVTFRCDPISEHNRLYWYRQTLGQGPEFLTYFQNEAQLEKSRLLSDRFSAERPKGSFSTLEIQRTEQGDSAMYLCASSRRDNYEQYFGPGTRLTVT.

This clone is a singleton in its sample. The chain couples TRBV6-1 to TRBJ1-2; D possibly corresponds to TRBD1 (5 bases). V gave up 6 bases and J gave up 4 bases, with 15 bases separating them. Germline V CDR1 and CDR2: MNHNS, SASEGT. This CDR3 is 14 amino acids long. Here the CDR3 DNA reads TGTGCCAGCAGAGGGGCTCTTTATGGCTATGGCTACACCTTC. Translation: CASRGALYGYGYTF.

The chain is built from TRBV5-4 and TRBJ2-1; 11 bases are shared with TRBD2. Per the germline V gene, CDR1 is SGHNT and CDR2 is YYREEE (reference sequence). J was trimmed by 6 bases and V by 2 bases; bases with no gene match: 4. CDR3 length: 15 amino acids. The CDR3 DNA sequence: TGTGCCAGCAGCTTACTAGCGGGAGATGTCAATGAGCAGTTCTTC. Protein sequence: CASSLLAGDVNEQFF. Variable domain in full (rest from reference TRBV5-4 and TRBJ2-1): ETGVTQSPTHLIKTRGQQVTLRCSSQSGHNTVSWYQQALGQGPQFIFQYYREEENGRGNFPPRFSGLQFPNYSSELNVNALELDDSALYLCASSLLAGDVNEQFFGPGTRLTVL.

The chain has TRBV18 and TRBJ2-1; no firm D call. Per germline, CDR1 KGHSH and CDR2 LQKENI. Trimming took off 0 bases at V and 9 bases at J, with 12 bases between the two ends. This CDR3 is 14 amino acids long. The CDR3: CASSPPPVTGEQFF. Written as DNA, the CDR3 is TGTGCCAGCTCACCACCCCCAGTAACGGGTGAGCAGTTCTTC. The whole variable domain, filled in from reference TRBV18 and TRBJ2-1, reads NAGVMQNPRHLVRRRGQEARLRCSPMKGHSHVYWYRQLPEEGLKFMVYLQKENIIDESGMPKERFSAEFPKEGPSILRIQQVVRGDSAAYFCASSPPPVTGEQFFGPGTRLTVL.

V usage is TRBV5-1 and J usage is TRBJ2-7, with TRBD1 matching over 10 bases. This CDR3 contains 15 residues. V was pared by 2 bases and J by 4 bases, with 6 bases of the junction left unmatched. Looked up from germline, CDR1 is SGHRS and CDR2 is YFSETQ. CDR3 residues: CASSLGAGQGYEQYF. The CDR3 DNA reads as TGCGCCAGCAGCTTAGGGGCGGGACAGGGGTACGAGCAGTACTTC. Variable domain in full (rest from reference TRBV5-1 and TRBJ2-7): KAGVTQTPRYLIKTRGQQVTLSCSPISGHRSVSWYQQTPGQGLQFLFEYFSETQRNKGNFPGRFSGRQFSNSRSEMNVSTLELGDSALYLCASSLGAGQGYEQYFGPGTRLTVT.